This T cell receptor beta chain was captured in a study of T cells in Graves' hyperthyroidism and ophthalmopathy. V was pared by 3 bases and J by 4 bases, with 6 bases between. This CDR3 is 12 amino acids long. Germline CDR1 is ENHRY and CDR2 is SYGVKD. This clonotype has a handful of counts. Its antigen is undetermined. TCR beta CDR3 regions were amplified from RNA transcripts. During a first-round RT-PCR of the TCR CDR3, the HTBI primer set was used. Via MiXCR, TCRdb re-called the multiplex PCR reads, giving one row per CDR3 protein. Here the sample spans a few hundred thousand distinct CDR3 sequences, more than 20% being singletons. Patients counted as stable if ophthalmopathy did not develop within 18 months. Newly diagnosed hyperthyroidism, duration under 2 months, in patients aged 18 to 65. Clinical symptoms, serum thyroxine and TRAb, thyroid ultrasound and orbital computed tomography were used for the diagnoses.

Regarding the study as a whole: In the blood, most expanded thyroid clonotypes above 0.001 appeared as well.

The TCR was taken from a man aged 18 to 30 with Graves' hyperthyroidism. This chain uses TRBV10-3 with TRBJ1-1; D call uncertain. The sequencing sample was made of blood. CDR3 in DNA: TGTGCCATCAGTGAAGATGGCACTGAAGCTTTCTTT. It encodes CAISEDGTEAFF.